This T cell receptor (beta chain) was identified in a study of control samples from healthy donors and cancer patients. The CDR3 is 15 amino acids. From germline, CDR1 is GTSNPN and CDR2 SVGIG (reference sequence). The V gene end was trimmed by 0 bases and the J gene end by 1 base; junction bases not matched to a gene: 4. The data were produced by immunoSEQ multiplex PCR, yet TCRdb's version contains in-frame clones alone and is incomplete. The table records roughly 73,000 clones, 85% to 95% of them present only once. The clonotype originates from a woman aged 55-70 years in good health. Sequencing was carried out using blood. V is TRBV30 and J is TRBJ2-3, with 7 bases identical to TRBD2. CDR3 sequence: CAWSVELAGTDTQYF. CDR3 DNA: TGTGCCTGGAGTGTAGAGCTAGCGGGCACAGATACGCAGTATTTT.